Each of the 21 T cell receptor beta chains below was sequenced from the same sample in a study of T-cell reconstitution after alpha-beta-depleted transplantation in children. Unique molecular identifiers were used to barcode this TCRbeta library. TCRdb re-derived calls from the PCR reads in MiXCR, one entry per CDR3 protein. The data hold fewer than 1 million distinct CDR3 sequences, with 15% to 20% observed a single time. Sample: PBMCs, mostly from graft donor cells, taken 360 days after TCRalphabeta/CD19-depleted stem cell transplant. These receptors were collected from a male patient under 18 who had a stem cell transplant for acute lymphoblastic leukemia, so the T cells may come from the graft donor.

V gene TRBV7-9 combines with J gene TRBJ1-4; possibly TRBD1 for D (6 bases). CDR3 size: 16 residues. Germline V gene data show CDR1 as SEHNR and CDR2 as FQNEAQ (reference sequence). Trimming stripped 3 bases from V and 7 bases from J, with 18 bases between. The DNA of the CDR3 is TGTGCCAGCAGCTTCAATTTTGGGGGGGCTGGTGAAAAACTGTTTTTT. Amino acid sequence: CASSFNFGGAGEKLFF.

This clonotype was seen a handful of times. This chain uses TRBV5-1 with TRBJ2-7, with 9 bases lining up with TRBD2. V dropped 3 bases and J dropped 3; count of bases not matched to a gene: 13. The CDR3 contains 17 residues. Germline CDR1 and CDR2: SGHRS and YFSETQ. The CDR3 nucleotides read TGCGCCAGCAGCTGGACTACTCGAGGTAGCGGGAGCTACGAGCAGTACTTC. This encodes CASSWTTRGSGSYEQYF.

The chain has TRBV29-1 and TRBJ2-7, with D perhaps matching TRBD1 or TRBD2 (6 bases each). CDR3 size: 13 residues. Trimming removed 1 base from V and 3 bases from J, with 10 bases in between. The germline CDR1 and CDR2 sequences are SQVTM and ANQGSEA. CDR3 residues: CSVEGGAGYEQYF. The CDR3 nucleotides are TGCAGCGTTGAAGGGGGGGCAGGCTACGAGCAGTACTTC.

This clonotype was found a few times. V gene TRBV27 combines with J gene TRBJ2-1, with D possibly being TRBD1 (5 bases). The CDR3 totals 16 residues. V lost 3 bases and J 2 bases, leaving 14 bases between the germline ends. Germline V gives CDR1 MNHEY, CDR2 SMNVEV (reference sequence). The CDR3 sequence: CASSLVWLQAYNEQFF. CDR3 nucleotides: TGTGCCAGCAGTTTGGTTTGGTTACAGGCCTACAATGAGCAGTTCTTC.

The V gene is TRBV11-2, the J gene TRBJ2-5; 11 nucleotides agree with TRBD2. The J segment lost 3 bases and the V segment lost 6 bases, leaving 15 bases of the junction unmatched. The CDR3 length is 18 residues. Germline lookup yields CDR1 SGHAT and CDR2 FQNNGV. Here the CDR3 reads CASSPLLAGGMVKETQYF. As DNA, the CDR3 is TGTGCCAGCAGTCCCCTCCTAGCGGGAGGTATGGTGAAAGAGACCCAGTACTTC.

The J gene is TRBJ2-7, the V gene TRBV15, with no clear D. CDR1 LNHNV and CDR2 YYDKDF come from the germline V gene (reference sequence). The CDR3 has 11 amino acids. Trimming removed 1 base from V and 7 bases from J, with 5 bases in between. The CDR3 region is CATSRVQEQYF. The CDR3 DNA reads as TGTGCCACCAGCAGAGTACAGGAGCAGTACTTC.

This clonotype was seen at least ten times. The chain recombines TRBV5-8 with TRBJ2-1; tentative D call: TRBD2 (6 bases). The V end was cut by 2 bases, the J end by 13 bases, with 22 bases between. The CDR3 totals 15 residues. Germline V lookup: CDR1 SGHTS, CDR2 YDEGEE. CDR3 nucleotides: TGTGCCAGCAGCTTCGCGGGGACTGACATTTATGGACAGTTCTTC. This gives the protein CASSFAGTDIYGQFF.

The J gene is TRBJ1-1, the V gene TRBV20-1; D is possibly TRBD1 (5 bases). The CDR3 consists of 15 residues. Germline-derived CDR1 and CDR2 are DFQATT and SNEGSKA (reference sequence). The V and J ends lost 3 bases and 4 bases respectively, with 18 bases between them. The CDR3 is CSARTVDPGATEAFF. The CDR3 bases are TGCAGTGCTAGGACTGTAGACCCCGGGGCCACTGAAGCTTTCTTT.

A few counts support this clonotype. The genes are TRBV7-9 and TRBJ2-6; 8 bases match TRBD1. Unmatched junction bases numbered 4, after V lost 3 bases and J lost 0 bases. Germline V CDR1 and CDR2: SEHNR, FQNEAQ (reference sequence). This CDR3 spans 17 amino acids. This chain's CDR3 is CASSLNRGASGANVLTF. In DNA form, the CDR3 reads TGTGCCAGCAGCTTGAACAGGGGGGCCTCTGGGGCCAACGTCCTGACTTTC.

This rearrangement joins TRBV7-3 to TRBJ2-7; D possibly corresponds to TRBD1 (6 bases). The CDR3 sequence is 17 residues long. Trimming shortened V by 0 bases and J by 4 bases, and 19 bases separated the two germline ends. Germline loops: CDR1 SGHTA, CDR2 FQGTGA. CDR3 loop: CASSLTTIPPGVYEQYF. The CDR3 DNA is TGTGCCAGCAGCTTAACGACCATTCCTCCAGGGGTTTACGAGCAGTACTTC.

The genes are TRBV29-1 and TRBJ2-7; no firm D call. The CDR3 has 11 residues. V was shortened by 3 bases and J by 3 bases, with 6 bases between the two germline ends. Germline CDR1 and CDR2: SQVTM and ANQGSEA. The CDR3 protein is CSVDTYYEQYF. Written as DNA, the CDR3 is TGCAGCGTTGACACATACTACGAGCAGTACTTC.

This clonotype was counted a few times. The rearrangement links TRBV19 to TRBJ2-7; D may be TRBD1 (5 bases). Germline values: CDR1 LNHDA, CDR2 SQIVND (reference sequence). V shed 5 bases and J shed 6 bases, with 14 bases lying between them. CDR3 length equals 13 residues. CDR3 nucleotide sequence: TGTGCCAGTAGTCAGCAGGGATCGGGCGAGCAGTACTTC. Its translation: CASSQQGSGEQYF.

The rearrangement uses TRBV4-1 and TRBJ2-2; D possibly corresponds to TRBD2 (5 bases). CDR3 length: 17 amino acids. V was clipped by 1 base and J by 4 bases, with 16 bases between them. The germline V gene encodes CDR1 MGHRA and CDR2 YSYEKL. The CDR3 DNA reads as TGCGCCAGCAGCCAAGTTCCGGGGTGGGATGGCACCGGGGAGCTGTTTTTT. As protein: CASSQVPGWDGTGELFF.

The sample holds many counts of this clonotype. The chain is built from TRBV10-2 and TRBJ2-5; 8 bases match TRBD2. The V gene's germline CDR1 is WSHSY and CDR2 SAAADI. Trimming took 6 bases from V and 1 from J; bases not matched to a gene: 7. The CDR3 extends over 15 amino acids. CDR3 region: CASSRIAGIQETQYF. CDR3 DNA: TGCGCCAGCAGCCGTATAGCGGGGATCCAAGAGACCCAGTACTTC.

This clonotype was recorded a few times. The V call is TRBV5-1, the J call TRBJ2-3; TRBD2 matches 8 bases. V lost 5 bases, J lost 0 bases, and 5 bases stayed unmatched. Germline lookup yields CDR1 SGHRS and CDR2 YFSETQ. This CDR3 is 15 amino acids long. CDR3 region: CASSREGPSTDTQYF. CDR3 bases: TGCGCCAGCAGTCGGGAGGGCCCAAGCACAGATACGCAGTATTTT.

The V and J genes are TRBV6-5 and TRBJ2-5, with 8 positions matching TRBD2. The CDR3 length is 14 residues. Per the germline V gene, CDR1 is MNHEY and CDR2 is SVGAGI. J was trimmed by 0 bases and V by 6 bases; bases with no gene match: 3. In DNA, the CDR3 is TGTGCCAGCAGGGCTAGCGGGTACCAAGAGACCCAGTACTTC. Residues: CASRASGYQETQYF.

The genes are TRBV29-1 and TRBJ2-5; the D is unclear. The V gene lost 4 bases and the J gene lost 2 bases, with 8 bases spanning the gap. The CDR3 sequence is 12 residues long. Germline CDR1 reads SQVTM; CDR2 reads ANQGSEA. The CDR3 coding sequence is TGCAGCGTTGGGAACAGACAAGAGACCCAGTACTTC. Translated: CSVGNRQETQYF.

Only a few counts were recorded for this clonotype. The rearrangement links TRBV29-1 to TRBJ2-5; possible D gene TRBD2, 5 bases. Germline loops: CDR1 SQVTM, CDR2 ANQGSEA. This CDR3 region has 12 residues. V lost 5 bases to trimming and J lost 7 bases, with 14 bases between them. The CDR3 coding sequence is TGCAGCGTTATAGCACCTGAGGGGACCCAGTACTTC. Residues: CSVIAPEGTQYF.

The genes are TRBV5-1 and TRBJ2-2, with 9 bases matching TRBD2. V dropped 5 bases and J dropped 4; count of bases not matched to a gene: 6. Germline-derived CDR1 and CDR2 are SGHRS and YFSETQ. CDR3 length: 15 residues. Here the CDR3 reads CASRSGLAGTGELFF. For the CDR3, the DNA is TGCGCCAGCAGATCGGGACTAGCAGGCACCGGGGAGCTGTTTTTT.

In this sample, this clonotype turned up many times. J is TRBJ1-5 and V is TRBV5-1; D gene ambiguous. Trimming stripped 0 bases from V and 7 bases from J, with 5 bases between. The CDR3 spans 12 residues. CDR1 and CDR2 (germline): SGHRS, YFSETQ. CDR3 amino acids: CASSLEGQPQHF. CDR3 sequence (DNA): TGCGCCAGCAGCTTGGAGGGCCAGCCCCAGCATTTT.

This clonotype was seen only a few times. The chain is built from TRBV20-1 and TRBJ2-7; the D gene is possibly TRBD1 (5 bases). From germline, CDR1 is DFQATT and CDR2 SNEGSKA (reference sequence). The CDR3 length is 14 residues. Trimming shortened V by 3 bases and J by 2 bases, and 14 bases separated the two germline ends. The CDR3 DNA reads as TGCAGTGCTAGTCAGGCTAGGGGAACCTACGAGCAGTACTTC. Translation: CSASQARGTYEQYF.